The T cell receptor beta chain under discussion was sequenced for a study of identical twins. Among all donors, each was a healthy Caucasian. Study-level points and caveats: Memory repertoires showed no such pattern, whereas abundant cord blood beta clonotypes carried fewer insertions. Models underestimated TCR alpha sharing (out-of-frame) in monozygotic twins.

In germline, CDR1 is MNHEY, CDR2 SMNVEV (reference sequence). The CDR3 is 15 amino acids. J lost 4 bases, V lost 2 bases, and 4 bases had no gene match. There are a few counts of this clonotype. Its target is unknown. Via MiXCR, TCRdb re-called the 5' RACE reads, giving one row per CDR3 protein. The table includes about 190,000 distinct CDR3 sequences, approximately 15% detected once. In addition, the sample was reused for a study of T cells expressing NK-cell markers. This second study notes: The leading position in the CD3+CD56-NKG2C+ fraction of several donors also went to these clonotypes.

J is TRBJ2-3 and V is TRBV27; 9 positions agree with TRBD1. The source material was CD8+ T cells sorted from blood. The sequence was obtained from a young woman in good health. Here the CDR3 reads CASSLRDRGSDTQYF. The CDR3 DNA reads TGTGCCAGCAGTTTAAGAGACAGGGGGTCAGATACGCAGTATTTT.